Following are 25 T cell receptor beta chains from one sample sequenced in a study of cytomegalovirus exposure and HLA in healthy donors. The PCR employed 60 Vbeta primers together with 13 Jbeta primers. Sequenced by immunoSEQ multiplex PCR; TCRdb stores in-frame clones only, minus some. The table has fewer than 200,000 clones, 65% to 85% seen once. The sequenced sample consisted of PBMCs. The source of these receptors is a man in his sixties in good health and CMV-seronegative.

This clone occurred a few times. This sequence joins TRBV7-2 and TRBJ1-2, with TRBD1 matching over 7 bases. There are 13 residues in the CDR3. The germline V gene has CDR1 SGHTA and CDR2 FQGNSA. V trimming: 6 bases; J trimming: 4 bases; junction bases outside the gene matches: 5. In DNA form, the CDR3 reads TGTGCCAGCAGAGACCGACAGGGCTATGGCTACACCTTC. Translation gives CASRDRQGYGYTF.

This sequence joins TRBV7-9 and TRBJ2-3; D is unclear. The ends were cut back, 5 bases at V and 5 bases at J, with 11 bases in the middle. This CDR3 has 13 residues. Germline assignment: CDR1 SEHNR and CDR2 FQNEAQ (reference sequence). The CDR3, as DNA: TGTGCCAGCAGCCTGCTAGGATTAGATACGCAGTATTTT. It codes for CASSLLGLDTQYF.

V usage is TRBV5-4 and J usage is TRBJ2-7; D remains unclear. Germline CDR1 is SGHNT and CDR2 is YYREEE (reference sequence). With 2 bases removed from V and 0 bases from J, the gap between germline ends came to 9 bases. The CDR3 has 14 residues. CDR3 amino acids: CASSFVADSYEQYF. The CDR3 coding sequence is TGTGCCAGCAGCTTTGTTGCGGACTCCTACGAGCAGTACTTC.

The chain employs TRBV7-3 and TRBJ2-2, with 7 bases lining up with TRBD2. Germline trimming cut 5 bases from V and 6 bases from J; bases unmatched to any gene: 15. The CDR3 runs to 17 residues. CDR1 SGHTA and CDR2 FQGTGA come from the germline V gene. The CDR3 DNA follows: TGTGCCAGCAGCCACCCGCCGGGTAGCGGGCCATCCGGGGAGCTGTTTTTT. Its translation: CASSHPPGSGPSGELFF.

V and J are TRBV7-8 and TRBJ1-1; D might be TRBD1 (6 bases). The CDR3 totals 14 residues. Germline V lookup: CDR1 SGHVS, CDR2 FQNEAQ. The germline V and J ends were trimmed by 5 bases and 1 base, with 11 bases remaining between them. The CDR3 DNA reads TGTGCCAGCAGCGTGACAGGATCGAACACTGAAGCTTTCTTT. Protein: CASSVTGSNTEAFF.

This rearrangement joins TRBV6-6 to TRBJ2-5; D is unclear. The germline V and J ends were trimmed by 6 bases and 4 bases, with 9 bases remaining between them. The germline V gene has CDR1 MNHNY and CDR2 SVGAGI (reference sequence). This CDR3 has 12 residues. CDR3 bases: TGTGCCAGCAGCCGTCCCTTAGAGACCCAGTACTTC. It translates to CASSRPLETQYF.

The chain has TRBV12-5 and TRBJ2-3; D is ambiguous. The V end was cut by 6 bases, the J end by 5 bases, with 6 bases between. The germline V gene has CDR1 LGHNT and CDR2 FRNRAP. This CDR3 is 11 amino acids long. CDR3 nucleotide sequence: TGTGCTAGTGGCCCCGGAGATACGCAGTATTTT. Protein product: CASGPGDTQYF. The full variable domain, with the rest looked up from reference TRBV12-5 and TRBJ2-3, is DARVTQTPRHKVTEMGQEVTMRCQPILGHNTVFWYRQTMMQGLELLAYFRNRAPLDDSGMPKDRFSAEMPDATLATLKIQPSEPRDSAVYFCASGPGDTQYFGPGTRLTVL.

The CDR3 region is CASSMTGGNQPQHF. CDR3 bases: TGTGCCAGTAGTATGACAGGAGGCAATCAGCCCCAGCATTTT. This sequence joins TRBV19 and TRBJ1-5; TRBD1 might be the D (6 bases). Germline V lookup: CDR1 LNHDA, CDR2 SQIVND (reference sequence). CDR3 size: 14 residues. Trimming stripped 3 bases from V and 2 bases from J, with 8 bases between.

This sequence joins TRBV5-7 and TRBJ1-2; possible D gene TRBD1, 6 bases. TRBV5-7 is known as an ORF, though its function is uncertain. CDR3 length equals 13 residues. V lost 4 bases and J 2 bases, leaving 9 bases between the germline ends. The CDR3 loop reads CASSRTANYGYTF. The CDR3 DNA follows: TGTGCCAGCAGCCGGACAGCGAACTATGGCTACACCTTC.

Points on this clone: A junction boundary mismatches the germline segment, possibly from a read error. Other DNA sequences in the same sample also yield this CDR3. V gene TRBV4-3 combines with J gene TRBJ2-3, with 9 bases fitting TRBD2. There are 19 residues in the CDR3. Per the germline V gene, CDR1 is LGHNA and CDR2 is YSLEER. The CDR3 DNA follows: TGCGCCAGCAGCCCCCAGCTATCCGTTAGCGGGGGTAGCACAGATACGCAGTACTTT. This translates into CASSPQLSVSGGSTDTQYF.

The chain couples TRBV9 to TRBJ2-3, with D maybe TRBD1 (8 bases). V was cut by 0 bases and J by 2 bases, with 25 bases left in between. This CDR3 has 20 residues. Germline V gives CDR1 SGDLS, CDR2 YYNGEE. CDR3 sequence: CASSVAQGAGVAIDTDTQYF. CDR3 coding DNA: TGTGCCAGCAGCGTAGCCCAGGGGGCGGGAGTTGCTATTGACACAGATACGCAGTATTTT. The whole variable domain, remainder taken from reference TRBV9 and TRBJ2-3, is DSGVTQTPKHLITATGQRVTLRCSPRSGDLSVYWYQQSLDQGLQFLIQYYNGEERAKGNILERFSAQQFPDLHSELNLSSLELGDSALYFCASSVAQGAGVAIDTDTQYFGPGTRLTVL.

The V and J genes are TRBV10-3 and TRBJ1-1; D remains ambiguous. Trimming pared 5 bases from V and 7 bases from J, leaving 11 bases between. Germline values: CDR1 ENHRY, CDR2 SYGVKD. The CDR3 runs 12 residues. This chain's CDR3 is CAISPEDREAFF. CDR3 DNA: TGTGCCATCAGTCCCGAGGATCGTGAAGCTTTCTTT.

The J gene is TRBJ1-2, the V gene TRBV7-9; possible D gene TRBD1, 5 bases. The CDR3 spans 12 residues. Trimming took off 4 bases at V and 8 bases at J, with 11 bases between the two ends. Germline CDR1 is SEHNR and CDR2 is FQNEAQ (reference sequence). Written as DNA, the CDR3 is TGTGCCAGCAGCTCTGCGGGGGACGGCTACACCTTC. This gives the protein CASSSAGDGYTF.

The chain joins TRBV11-2 to TRBJ1-2; TRBD1 agrees at 7 bases. The J segment lost 1 base and the V segment lost 5 bases, leaving 7 bases of the junction unmatched. Germline values: CDR1 SGHAT, CDR2 FQNNGV. This CDR3 spans 15 amino acids. Written as DNA, the CDR3 is TGTGCCAGCAGCCCCGCCGGGACAGTTAACTATGGCTACACCTTC. Protein product: CASSPAGTVNYGYTF.

The chain couples TRBV4-2 to TRBJ1-1; perhaps TRBD1 as D (6 bases). Trimming shortened V by 2 bases and J by 7 bases, and 17 bases separated the two germline ends. Germline values: CDR1 LGHNA, CDR2 YNFKEQ. The CDR3 extends over 15 amino acids. The CDR3 region is CASSQIGTSGVEAFF. The DNA of the CDR3 is TGTGCCAGCAGCCAAATCGGGACCTCAGGGGTTGAAGCTTTCTTT.

The chain links TRBV10-1 to TRBJ2-1, with D possibly TRBD2 on 5 matching bases. The CDR3 is 15 residues long. CDR1 WNHNN and CDR2 SYGVQD come from the germline V gene (reference sequence). V shed 9 bases and J shed 5 bases, with 20 bases lying between them. CDR3 nucleotides: TGCGCCAGGAATAATGTAGAGGGCGGTCACAATGAGCAGTTCTTC. This gives the protein CARNNVEGGHNEQFF.

This chain links TRBV5-1 with TRBJ2-5; a weak D match, TRBD2 (6 bases). The germline V gene encodes CDR1 SGHRS and CDR2 YFSETQ. This CDR3 has 13 amino acids. Trimming left V 4 bases short and J 5 bases short, with 12 bases between. This CDR3 is CASSEGLRETQYF. For the CDR3, the DNA is TGCGCCAGCAGCGAAGGACTAAGGGAGACCCAGTACTTC.

The rearrangement links TRBV7-8 to TRBJ2-7, with 12 bases identical to TRBD1. Germline V gene data show CDR1 as SGHVS and CDR2 as FQNEAQ. The CDR3 spans 14 residues. V dropped 4 bases and J dropped 7; count of bases not matched to a gene: 5. The CDR3 coding sequence is TGTGCCAGCAGCTCGGGACAGGGGGCAGGGGAGCAGTACTTC. Translating gives CASSSGQGAGEQYF.

This clone appeared a few times. The CDR3 nucleotides are TGTGCCAGTAGCACCTCCCCCGCTGGGCACGAAAAACTGTTTTTT. Translating gives CASSTSPAGHEKLFF. The chain employs TRBV19 and TRBJ1-4; D is ambiguous. Germline loops: CDR1 LNHDA, CDR2 SQIVND (reference sequence). The CDR3 sequence is 15 residues long. With 6 bases removed from V and 8 bases from J, the gap between germline ends came to 19 bases. Full variable domain (missing parts from reference TRBV19 and TRBJ1-4): DGGITQSPKYLFRKEGQNVTLSCEQNLNHDAMYWYRQDPGQGLRLIYYSQIVNDFQKGDIAEGYSVSREKKESFPLTVTSAQKNPTAFYLCASSTSPAGHEKLFFGSGTQLSVL.

The V gene is TRBV6-5, the J gene TRBJ2-1; 7 bases map to TRBD2. The CDR3 contains 16 residues. The J segment lost 2 bases and the V segment lost 2 bases, leaving 6 bases of the junction unmatched. CDR1 MNHEY and CDR2 SVGAGI come from the germline V gene. The CDR3 DNA follows: TGTGCCAGCAGTTACAACGGGGGGTCTCCCTACAATGAGCAGTTCTTC. Its protein product is CASSYNGGSPYNEQFF.

This clone appeared a single time. The rearrangement uses TRBV18 and TRBJ2-7, with 12 bases that match TRBD1. CDR1 is KGHSH and CDR2 is LQKENI in the germline V gene. J lost 5 bases, V lost 5 bases, and 10 bases had no gene match. The CDR3 consists of 16 residues. The CDR3 nucleotides are TGTGCCAGCTCAAGACGCCGGGACAGGGGGCATGACGAGCAGTACTTC. Residues: CASSRRRDRGHDEQYF. Full variable domain (missing parts from reference TRBV18 and TRBJ2-7): NAGVMQNPRHLVRRRGQEARLRCSPMKGHSHVYWYRQLPEEGLKFMVYLQKENIIDESGMPKERFSAEFPKEGPSILRIQQVVRGDSAAYFCASSRRRDRGHDEQYFGPGTRLTVT.

The chain carries TRBV7-8 and TRBJ2-7, with 12 bases that match TRBD2. This CDR3 region has 15 residues. The germline V gene encodes CDR1 SGHVS and CDR2 FQNEAQ. The V and J ends lost 5 bases and 2 bases, in that order; junction bases with no gene match: 4. CDR3 residues: CASSQTSGSAYEQYF. The CDR3 DNA reads TGTGCCAGCAGCCAGACTAGCGGGAGTGCCTACGAGCAGTACTTC.

The gene calls are TRBV29-1 and TRBJ2-7; 11 bases line up with TRBD2. There are 15 residues in the CDR3. Looked up from germline, CDR1 is SQVTM and CDR2 is ANQGSEA. V gave up 4 bases and J gave up 0 bases; unmatched junction bases: 5. Here the CDR3 reads CSVVLAGGPSYEQYF. The CDR3, as DNA: TGCAGCGTTGTCCTAGCGGGAGGTCCCTCCTACGAGCAGTACTTC.

The count of this clone is one. The chain uses TRBV5-4 and TRBJ2-1; 14 bases are shared with TRBD2. CDR1 SGHNT and CDR2 YYREEE come from the germline V gene (reference sequence). Unmatched junction bases numbered 5, after V lost 3 bases and J lost 6 bases. The CDR3 spans 16 residues. CDR3 in amino acids: CASSSGTSGRSNEQFF. The CDR3 coding sequence is TGTGCCAGCAGCTCGGGGACTAGCGGGAGATCCAATGAGCAGTTCTTC.

J is TRBJ2-6 and V is TRBV7-5; TRBD1, the D gene given by the table, was not confirmed from the DNA. TRBV7-5 is termed a pseudogene. The CDR3 loop spans 16 amino acids. CDR3 bases: TGTGTCAGAAGCCCCGATGACAGCTCTGGGGCCAACGTCCTGACTTTC. Its protein product is CVRSPDDSSGANVLTF.